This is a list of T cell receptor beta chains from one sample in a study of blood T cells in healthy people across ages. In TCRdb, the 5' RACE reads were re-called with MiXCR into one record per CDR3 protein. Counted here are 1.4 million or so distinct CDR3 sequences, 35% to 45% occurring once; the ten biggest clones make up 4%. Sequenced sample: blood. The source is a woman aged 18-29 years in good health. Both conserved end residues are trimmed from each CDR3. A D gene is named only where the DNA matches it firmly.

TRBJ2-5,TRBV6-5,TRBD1,ASRRGQGVGTQY
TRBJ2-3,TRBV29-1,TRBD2,SVVRLAGVGADTQY
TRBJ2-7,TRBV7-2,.,ASSLRGGRREQY
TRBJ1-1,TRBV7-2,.,ASSYPGRSTEAF
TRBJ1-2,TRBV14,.,ASSQDPGHLNYGYT
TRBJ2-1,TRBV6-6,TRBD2,ASSTLGLAGSNEQF
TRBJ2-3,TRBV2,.,ASSEDSGVSQY
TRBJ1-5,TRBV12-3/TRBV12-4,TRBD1,ASSLVGGAGQPQH
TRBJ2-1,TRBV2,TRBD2,ASPEREVNYNEQF
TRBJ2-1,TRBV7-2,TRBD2,ASSQQREVEQF
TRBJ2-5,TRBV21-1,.,ASSKDGLWAEARQGAGETQY